This TCR beta chain emerged from a study of blood T cell repertoires in COVID-19. Study context: Collection of acute and convalescent COVID-19 samples took place in the United States, Italy and Spain. Sources were T cells, B-cell-depleted T cells, or PBMCs; the material itself was cDNA or gDNA.

The J segment lost 6 bases and the V segment lost 3 bases, leaving 9 bases of the junction unmatched. CDR1 and CDR2 from the germline V gene are SGHNT and YYREEE (reference sequence). The CDR3 sequence is 15 residues long. Original processing methods: Quantification of nucleated cells was approximated via reference gene primer amplification. The protocol was immunoSEQ multiplex PCR, while the TCRdb copy is restricted to in-frame clones and leaves out a portion. D and trimming come from the DNA, and the V and J calls and clone size come from that table. This sample has 100,000 to 150,000 clones, with 70% to 90% found just once.

The sequencing sample was made of peripheral blood. This chain links TRBV5-4 with TRBJ2-3; TRBD1 aligns across 8 bases. This receptor was identified in a woman over 75 with acute or convalescent COVID-19. The CDR3 spells CASSSLTGVYDTQYF. CDR3 coding DNA: TGTGCCAGCAGCTCCCTGACAGGGGTTTACGATACGCAGTATTTT.